The sequence of this T cell receptor beta chain was determined in a study of blood T cells in healthy people across ages. To note about this clonotype: Its antigen is undetermined.

Study-wide results and limits: Age showed a roughly linear inverse relationship with TCR beta diversity per million T cells. Diversity was estimated from one million T cells, and these estimates were considered underestimates. More naive CD4+ cells and higher diversity were found in long-lived than in aged donors.

The second PCR ran about 6 to 11 cycles with a sample-barcoded 5' primer and J-beta primers. TCRdb passed the 5' RACE reads through MiXCR, listing each CDR3 protein once. The table shows about 900,000 distinct CDR3 sequences, with roughly 50% occurring only once. The authors isolated at least 7 million PBMCs per sample. Germline CDR1 reads MGHRA; CDR2 reads YSYEKL. V trimming: 0 bases; J trimming: 8 bases; junction bases outside the gene matches: 9. This CDR3 is 16 amino acids long. The clonotype comes from a man aged 25 to 45 in good health. The V call is TRBV4-1, the J call TRBJ2-1; 8 bases align to TRBD2. The sequenced sample was blood. CDR3 region: CASSQDLAGTPYEQFF. The CDR3 DNA sequence: TGCGCCAGCAGCCAAGATTTAGCGGGGACTCCGTATGAGCAGTTCTTC.